This TCR beta chain was sequenced during a study of blood T cell repertoires in COVID-19. Overall study context: COVID-19 samples from acute and convalescent phases originated in the United States, Italy and Spain. PBMCs, B-cell-depleted T cells, or T cells provided the cDNA or gDNA that made up the material.

Per the study methods: Amplifying reference gene primers gave estimates of nucleated cell counts. The protocol was immunoSEQ multiplex PCR, while the TCRdb copy is restricted to in-frame clones and leaves out a portion. V and J calls and clone size are copied from that table; D and trimming were computed from the DNA. This table holds around 60,000 clones, roughly 89% found once. The V and J ends lost 5 bases and 8 bases, in that order; junction bases with no gene match: 9. The CDR3 totals 15 residues. Germline lookup yields CDR1 SGHTA and CDR2 FQGNSA. This chain joins TRBV7-2 and TRBJ2-1, with 10 bases aligning to TRBD2. Input material: peripheral blood. This clonotype was sampled from a man between 60 and 75 years old with active COVID-19. The CDR3 sequence: CASSRGLARTDEQFF. The CDR3 DNA is TGTGCCAGCAGCCGGGGACTAGCGAGAACGGATGAGCAGTTCTTC.